The 7 T cell receptor beta chains in this list originate from one sample, sequenced in a study of response to subunit inactivated influenza vaccine. TCRdb called the RT-PCR reads again in MiXCR, with one record for every CDR3 protein. The sample holds 500,000 to 600,000 distinct CDR3 sequences, about 10% seen once. The sample consisted of PBMCs from blood, taken on the day of vaccination. These receptors were taken from a middle-aged man who received an inactivated influenza vaccine.

In its sample, this clonotype was seen many times. The chain is built from TRBV20-1 and TRBJ2-5; 8 bases are a match to TRBD2. Germline CDR1 is DFQATT and CDR2 is SNEGSKA (reference sequence). The CDR3 totals 15 residues. V lost 6 bases to trimming and J lost 5 bases; unmatched junction nucleotides: 14. The CDR3 coding sequence is TGCAGTGCCGAGACCGGGACTAGGATACCGGAGACCCAGTACTTC. Residues: CSAETGTRIPETQYF.

The sample holds a few counts of this clonotype. The rearrangement uses TRBV4-3 and TRBJ2-3; a weak D match, TRBD1 (6 bases). The CDR3 contains 14 residues. From germline, CDR1 is LGHNA and CDR2 YSLEER. The V gene lost 0 bases and the J gene lost 10 bases, with 14 bases spanning the gap. The CDR3 sequence is CASSQEMTGASQYF. For the CDR3, the DNA is TGCGCCAGCAGCCAAGAAATGACAGGAGCTTCGCAGTATTTT.

This chain links TRBV11-1 with TRBJ2-3; 8 bases map to TRBD2. There are 15 residues in the CDR3. Unmatched junction bases numbered 7, after V lost 2 bases and J lost 6 bases. Germline V lookup: CDR1 SGHAT, CDR2 FQDESV (reference sequence). CDR3 residues: CASSLLAGPWDTQYF. The CDR3 region has the DNA TGTGCCAGCAGCTTATTAGCGGGGCCCTGGGATACGCAGTATTTT.

This clonotype was seen a few times. The V call is TRBV19, the J call TRBJ2-3, with 9 bases that match TRBD2. The germline CDR1 and CDR2 sequences are LNHDA and SQIVND (reference sequence). The junction had 5 bases not matched to a gene; V was cut back by 6 bases and J by 1 base. The CDR3 has 15 residues. The CDR3 coding sequence is TGTGCCAGTAGCCCGGGACTAGCCCGCACAGATACGCAGTATTTT. Protein product: CASSPGLARTDTQYF.

This clonotype was observed at least ten times. This chain links TRBV28 with TRBJ2-1; D uncertain. V lost 6 bases to trimming and J lost 3 bases, with 15 bases between them. This CDR3 comprises 15 residues. Germline values: CDR1 MDHEN, CDR2 SYDVKM. CDR3 coding DNA: TGTGCCAGCAGCCCTCTCACGGGCGACTACAATGAGCAGTTCTTC. It codes for CASSPLTGDYNEQFF.

A single count supports this clonotype. As DNA, the CDR3 is TGTGCCAGCAGCTCCGCCGCTCGAGGGGTGAACACCGGGGAGCTGTTTTTT. This codes for CASSSAARGVNTGELFF. The chain recombines TRBV7-3 with TRBJ2-2; D might be TRBD1 or TRBD2, each matching 5 bases. CDR1 and CDR2 (germline): SGHTA, FQGTGA. V was shortened by 4 bases and J by 1 base, with 16 bases between the two germline ends. This CDR3 has 17 residues.

The V and J genes are TRBV4-3 and TRBJ2-2; 11 nucleotides line up with TRBD2. This CDR3 spans 14 amino acids. Trimming took 7 bases from V and 5 from J; bases not matched to a gene: 3. The germline gives CDR1 LGHNA, CDR2 YSLEER. Written as DNA, the CDR3 is TGCGCCAGCACTATAGCGGGGGGGACCGGGGAGCTGTTTTTT. It encodes CASTIAGGTGELFF.